A single TCR beta chain is shown here with its context. Its target is unknown. CDR3 length: 15 amino acids. Deletions cut 3 bases from V and 8 bases from J, with 17 bases between. Germline values: CDR1 ENHRY, CDR2 SYGVKD. Sequencing was performed with immunoSEQ multiplex PCR; in TCRdb, only in-frame clones are kept and a portion is missing. The data contain around 9,300 clones, less than 70% of them singletons. These data originate in a study of brain T cells in children with intractable seizures. Study-wide results and limits: Known viral epitope-specific CDR3s closely matched each case's top public brain CDR3. Clones missing pre-surgery may reflect undersampling of that blood sample. HCMV serostatus was not known, and viral specificity came from CDR3 similarity only.

The sequenced cases were selected for having the highest brain T cell transcript signatures. Pre-surgery treatment included at least one anti-epileptic drug. The chain is built from TRBV10-3 and TRBJ1-5; D ambiguous. This receptor was taken from a girl aged 2-9 years with tuberous sclerosis and intractable seizures. The sample here was resected brain tissue, taken at surgery. Here the CDR3 DNA reads TGTGCCATCAGTGACTCGGACGGACTAGCAAAGCCCCAGCATTTT. Residues: CAISDSDGLAKPQHF.